This entry lists 11 T cell receptor beta chains sequenced from one sample in a study of T cell responses to AZD1222 COVID-19 vaccine. Repertoires were generated with immunoSEQ multiplex PCR, while TCRdb's copy carries only in-frame clones and drops some. The data hold 100,000 to 150,000 clones, with 65% to 90% observed a single time. This specimen was peripheral blood, taken on day 0 of AZD1222 vaccination. Receptors were obtained from an adult in good health.

The chain joins TRBV4-1 to TRBJ2-2, with D perhaps matching TRBD2 (5 bases). The V end was cut by 7 bases, the J end by 1 base, with 13 bases between. The CDR3 runs to 15 residues. Germline lookup yields CDR1 MGHRA and CDR2 YSYEKL. This CDR3 reads CASTWRGRNTGELFF. The DNA for the CDR3 is TGCGCCAGCACTTGGAGAGGGCGGAACACCGGGGAGCTGTTTTTT.

The V and J genes are TRBV28 and TRBJ2-4; 9 nucleotides align to TRBD1. This CDR3 has 14 amino acids. Germline-derived CDR1 and CDR2 are MDHEN and SYDVKM. V was clipped by 6 bases and J by 7 bases; unmatched bases: 7. The CDR3 sequence is CASRSSGQGNIQYF. CDR3 DNA sequence: TGTGCCAGCAGGTCATCGGGACAGGGCAACATTCAGTACTTC.

This clone was observed a few times. The V and J genes are TRBV4-1 and TRBJ2-1; TRBD2 is a possible D gene (6 bases). The germline CDR1 and CDR2 sequences are MGHRA and YSYEKL. CDR3 length equals 17 residues. The V gene lost 3 bases and the J gene lost 4 bases, with 19 bases spanning the gap. The CDR3: CASSHPKTGLHYNEQFF. The CDR3 DNA reads TGCGCCAGCAGCCACCCTAAGACGGGACTCCATTACAATGAGCAGTTCTTC.

This clone was observed a single time. The chain combines TRBV7-9 with TRBJ1-6; tentative D call: TRBD1 (6 bases). This CDR3 has 17 residues. The germline V gene encodes CDR1 SEHNR and CDR2 FQNEAQ (reference sequence). The V and J ends lost 4 bases and 4 bases respectively, with 17 bases between them. This chain's CDR3 is CASSSPRQGGYNSPLHF. CDR3 DNA: TGTGCCAGCAGCTCCCCCCGGCAAGGGGGATATAATTCACCCCTCCACTTT.

This chain connects TRBV6-5 to TRBJ2-1, with 7 bases matching TRBD1. J was trimmed by 4 bases and V by 10 bases; bases with no gene match: 10. Per the germline V gene, CDR1 is MNHEY and CDR2 is SVGAGI. This CDR3 is built from 14 residues. The CDR3 DNA follows: TGTGCCATTATGAAACAGGGGTGGTACAATGAGCAGTTCTTC. Translation: CAIMKQGWYNEQFF.

This clone was seen more than once but under ten times. The genes are TRBV27 and TRBJ1-6, with D uncertain. CDR1 is MNHEY, CDR2 SMNVEV, per germline (reference sequence). This CDR3 region has 15 residues. V was shortened by 6 bases and J by 6 bases, with 15 bases between the two germline ends. CDR3 residues: CASSADRGSNSPLHF. The CDR3 DNA reads TGTGCCAGCAGCGCCGACCGCGGTAGTAATTCACCCCTCCACTTT.

The rearrangement uses TRBV14 and TRBJ2-2; D is unresolved. Trimming stripped 2 bases from V and 5 bases from J, with 12 bases between. Looked up from germline, CDR1 is SGHDN and CDR2 is FVKESK. The CDR3 is 15 residues long. For the CDR3, the DNA is TGTGCCAGCAGCCAATGGGCCGTCCATACCGGGGAGCTGTTTTTT. This codes for CASSQWAVHTGELFF.

The gene calls are TRBV18 and TRBJ1-1, with D tentatively TRBD1 (6 bases). Germline assignment: CDR1 KGHSH and CDR2 LQKENI. V was trimmed by 5 bases and J by 0 bases, leaving 13 bases between them. The CDR3 loop spans 15 amino acids. The CDR3 DNA follows: TGTGCCAGCTCAGAGGAGGGGGGGGTGAACACTGAAGCTTTCTTT. It yields the protein CASSEEGGVNTEAFF.

The chain carries TRBV5-4 and TRBJ1-6; TRBD1 matches 8 bases. V gave up 4 bases and J gave up 7 bases; unmatched junction bases: 4. Germline V lookup: CDR1 SGHNT, CDR2 YYREEE (reference sequence). The CDR3 is 14 amino acids. CDR3 amino acids: CASSQDRVNSPLHF. CDR3 nucleotide sequence: TGTGCCAGCAGCCAGGACAGGGTAAATTCACCCCTCCACTTT.

The sample holds a few counts of this clone. The V and J genes are TRBV5-8 and TRBJ2-7; 13 nucleotides align to TRBD2. The CDR3 is 18 amino acids. Germline V CDR1 and CDR2: SGHTS, YDEGEE. Trimming removed 3 bases from V and 0 bases from J; junction bases left unmatched: 9. The CDR3 coding sequence is TGTGCCAGCAGCTCCCTGACTAGCGGGGGGTGGAGCTCCTACGAGCAGTACTTC. Translated: CASSSLTSGGWSSYEQYF.

The rearrangement links TRBV10-1 to TRBJ2-5; 7 bases agree with TRBD1. Germline CDR1 is WNHNN and CDR2 is SYGVQD (reference sequence). The CDR3 sequence is 14 residues long. Trimming took 4 bases from V and 5 from J; bases not matched to a gene: 7. The CDR3 DNA reads as TGCGCCAGCAGTGGAAGACAGGGATTCGAGACCCAGTACTTC. Encoded protein: CASSGRQGFETQYF.